A single sample is the source of the 10 T cell receptor beta chains below, sequenced in a study of graft-versus-host responses after intestinal transplantation. The protocol was immunoSEQ multiplex PCR, while the TCRdb copy is restricted to in-frame clones and leaves out a portion. The sample gives about 98,000 clones, roughly 88% of which show up once; around 1.4% is in the top ten. Sequencing was performed on PBMCs, taken 255 days after intestinal transplant. These receptors originate from a human patient who received an intestinal transplant, so some T cells may come from the graft donor.

V gene TRBV7-2 combines with J gene TRBJ2-3; D is uncertain. V gave up 0 bases and J gave up 2 bases, with 6 bases separating them. The CDR3 is 14 residues long. The germline gives CDR1 SGHTA, CDR2 FQGNSA. The CDR3 bases are TGTGCCAGCAGCTTAGCGGATAACACAGATACGCAGTATTTT. Its translation: CASSLADNTDTQYF.

The V call is TRBV4-1, the J call TRBJ1-3; no firm D call. V gave up 0 bases and J gave up 6 bases, with 9 bases separating them. This CDR3 comprises 14 residues. Germline V gene data show CDR1 as MGHRA and CDR2 as YSYEKL. This chain's CDR3 is CASSQDRAVNTIYF. CDR3 sequence (DNA): TGCGCCAGCAGCCAAGATAGGGCCGTAAACACCATATATTTT.

The chain carries TRBV28 and TRBJ1-4; no definite D call. From germline, CDR1 is MDHEN and CDR2 SYDVKM. V was pared by 10 bases and J by 2 bases, with 14 bases between. The CDR3 has 14 residues. The CDR3 nucleotides are TGTGCCACCTTTTCCGGGCCCACTAATGAAAAACTGTTTTTT. Protein: CATFSGPTNEKLFF.

This chain joins TRBV29-1 and TRBJ2-2; D is uncertain. CDR1 is SQVTM, CDR2 ANQGSEA, per germline. The CDR3 is made up of 15 amino acids. V dropped 7 bases and J dropped 5 bases, with 20 bases sitting between them. CDR3 coding DNA: TGCAGCGCCTTACTCCCACTTGTGGATACCGGGGAGCTGTTTTTT. Its protein product is CSALLPLVDTGELFF.

The V call is TRBV5-4, the J call TRBJ2-7; TRBD1 matches 8 bases. The CDR3 loop spans 16 amino acids. V lost 7 bases, J lost 3 bases, and 15 bases stayed unmatched. The germline V gene has CDR1 SGHNT and CDR2 YYREEE (reference sequence). In DNA, the CDR3 is TGTGCCAGCTTGAGGGACAGGACGTCCCGCAACTACGAGCAGTACGTC. Translated, it gives CASLRDRTSRNYEQYV.

The chain employs TRBV28 and TRBJ2-5, with D maybe TRBD1 (5 bases). This CDR3 has 14 residues. V was pared by 6 bases and J by 0 bases, with 11 bases between. Germline V gene lookup returns CDR1 MDHEN and CDR2 SYDVKM. CDR3 amino acids: CASSPTVNQETQYF. DNA of the CDR3: TGTGCCAGCAGCCCGACAGTAAACCAAGAGACCCAGTACTTC.

V gene TRBV16 combines with J gene TRBJ2-2; D unclear. The CDR3 has 14 residues. Germline V gives CDR1 KGHSY, CDR2 FQNENV. V lost 2 bases, J lost 7 bases, and 11 bases lay in between. CDR3 residues: CASSQKGYDGELFF. The CDR3 DNA reads TGTGCCAGCAGCCAAAAAGGGTACGACGGGGAGCTGTTTTTT. The entire variable domain, with the rest obtained from reference TRBV16 and TRBJ2-2, is as follows: GEEVAQTPKHLVRGEGQKAKLYCAPIKGHSYVFWYQQVLKNEFKFLISFQNENVFDETGMPKERFSAKCLPNSPCSLEIQATKLEDSAVYFCASSQKGYDGELFFGEGSRLTVL.

Turning to this clone: Different DNA sequences within this sample yield the same CDR3. The J gene is TRBJ1-4, the V gene TRBV6-5; D gene ambiguous. This CDR3 spans 12 amino acids. Per germline, CDR1 MNHEY and CDR2 SVGAGI. V lost 2 bases and J 7 bases, leaving 5 bases between the germline ends. CDR3 amino acids: CASSYLGEKLFF. The CDR3 DNA reads as TGTGCCAGCAGTTACCTCGGTGAAAAACTGTTTTTT.

The V gene is TRBV25-1, the J gene TRBJ2-2; no reliable D call. The V gene lost 4 bases and the J gene lost 7 bases, with 4 bases spanning the gap. The CDR3 runs 11 residues. Germline CDR1 MGHDK, CDR2 SYGVNS. The CDR3, as DNA: TGTGCCAGCAGTGCCGGCGGGGAGCTGTTTTTT. It codes for CASSAGGELFF.

V usage is TRBV19 and J usage is TRBJ1-5; 10 bases line up with TRBD1. V shed 6 bases and J 6 bases; nucleotides not matched to a gene: 5. Germline assignment: CDR1 LNHDA and CDR2 SQIVND (reference sequence). This CDR3 has 14 amino acids. The CDR3 is CASRTTGGGQPQHF. The DNA for the CDR3 is TGTGCCAGTAGAACGACAGGGGGCGGTCAGCCCCAGCATTTT.